A selection of T cell receptor beta chains follows, all from one sample in a study of Ad26.COV2.S vaccination and SARS-CoV-2 variants. Clones were sequenced by immunoSEQ multiplex PCR, and TCRdb holds only the in-frame ones, with some missing. The repertoire has a few hundred thousand clones, over 75% of them found once; the top ten carry 9% to 15%. This specimen consisted of peripheral blood, obtained in a trial of Ad26.COV2.S vaccine versus placebo. Receptor source: a person aged 18 to 59 who received the Ad26.COV2.S COVID-19 vaccine or a placebo. CDR3s include the opening cysteine and the closing phenylalanine or tryptophan. Fields, in order: clone size, D gene, V gene, J gene, CDR3 protein, CDR3 DNA. A D gene is named only where the DNA matches it firmly. Not all rows give a size; the values are once, few, many and, for expanded clones, a class.

clone size: -; D gene: TRBD2; V gene: TRBV5-4; J gene: TRBJ2-1; CDR3 protein: CASSLAWRTSLNEQFF; CDR3 DNA: TGTGCCAGCAGCTTGGCATGGCGGACTAGCCTAAATGAGCAGTTCTTC
clone size: -; D gene: -; V gene: TRBV4-1; J gene: TRBJ2-7; CDR3 protein: CASSRDQEQLSYEQYF; CDR3 DNA: TGCGCCAGCAGCCGGGATCAGGAGCAACTCTCCTACGAGCAGTACTTC
clone size: -; D gene: -; V gene: TRBV6-2/TRBV6-3; J gene: TRBJ1-1; CDR3 protein: CASSLQGMNTEAFF; CDR3 DNA: TGTGCCAGCAGTTTACAGGGCATGAACACTGAAGCTTTCTTT
clone size: -; D gene: TRBD2; V gene: TRBV6-1; J gene: TRBJ2-7; CDR3 protein: CASSESTSGSGEQYF; CDR3 DNA: TGTGCCAGCAGTGAATCAACTAGCGGTTCGGGCGAGCAGTACTTC
clone size: few; D gene: -; V gene: TRBV4-1; J gene: TRBJ1-6; CDR3 protein: CASSQGEVYNSPLHF; CDR3 DNA: TGCGCCAGCAGCCAAGGTGAAGTCTATAATTCACCCCTCCACTTT
clone size: -; D gene: -; V gene: TRBV18; J gene: TRBJ1-1; CDR3 protein: CASSRGGTGEAFF; CDR3 DNA: TGTGCCAGCTCACGGGGGGGGACGGGTGAAGCTTTCTTT
clone size: -; D gene: -; V gene: TRBV4-3; J gene: TRBJ2-6; CDR3 protein: CASSQEGAFVSGANVLTF; CDR3 DNA: TGCGCCAGCAGCCAAGAAGGGGCCTTCGTCTCTGGGGCCAACGTCCTGACTTTC
clone size: -; D gene: -; V gene: TRBV19; J gene: TRBJ1-5; CDR3 protein: CASSAKAGWPNQPQHF; CDR3 DNA: TGTGCCAGTAGCGCAAAGGCGGGGTGGCCAAATCAGCCCCAGCATTTT
clone size: once; D gene: TRBD2; V gene: TRBV27; J gene: TRBJ2-4; CDR3 protein: CASSPEASGNTGDIQYF; CDR3 DNA: TGTGCCAGCAGTCCCGAGGCTAGCGGGAACACGGGGGACATTCAGTACTTC
clone size: once; D gene: TRBD2; V gene: TRBV11-2; J gene: TRBJ2-1; CDR3 protein: CASSLGSSGTLSYNEQFF; CDR3 DNA: TGTGCCAGCAGCTTAGGATCTAGCGGAACACTCTCCTACAATGAGCAGTTCTTC
clone size: -; D gene: TRBD2; V gene: TRBV11-2; J gene: TRBJ2-1; CDR3 protein: CASSSLAGGVNEQFF; CDR3 DNA: TGTGCCAGCAGCTCCCTAGCGGGCGGCGTCAATGAGCAGTTCTTC
clone size: -; D gene: TRBD2; V gene: TRBV6-6; J gene: TRBJ2-5; CDR3 protein: CASSYLGLVRETQYF; CDR3 DNA: TGTGCCAGCAGTTACCTCGGACTAGTCCGGGAGACCCAGTACTTC
clone size: -; D gene: -; V gene: TRBV9; J gene: TRBJ2-6; CDR3 protein: CASSVEISGANVLTF; CDR3 DNA: TGTGCCAGCAGCGTAGAGATCTCTGGGGCCAACGTCCTGACTTTC
clone size: -; D gene: -; V gene: TRBV5-1; J gene: TRBJ2-7; CDR3 protein: CASRLGGRYEQYF; CDR3 DNA: TGCGCCAGCAGGTTGGGGGGGCGCTACGAGCAGTACTTC
clone size: -; D gene: -; V gene: TRBV7-2; J gene: TRBJ1-1; CDR3 protein: CASSLVTNTEAFF; CDR3 DNA: TGTGCCAGCAGCTTAGTAACGAACACTGAAGCTTTCTTT
clone size: -; D gene: TRBD2; V gene: TRBV5-1; J gene: TRBJ2-5; CDR3 protein: CASSKGLAGGAGETQYF; CDR3 DNA: TGCGCCAGCAGCAAGGGACTAGCGGGAGGGGCCGGAGAGACCCAGTACTTC
clone size: few; D gene: -; V gene: TRBV10-3; J gene: TRBJ2-1; CDR3 protein: CAISDPGLNNEQFF; CDR3 DNA: TGTGCCATCAGTGACCCGGGACTGAACAATGAGCAGTTCTTC
clone size: -; D gene: -; V gene: TRBV28; J gene: TRBJ2-7; CDR3 protein: CASSSLATLSYEQYF; CDR3 DNA: TGTGCCAGCAGTTCCTTAGCGACGCTCTCCTACGAGCAGTACTTC
clone size: -; D gene: -; V gene: TRBV28; J gene: TRBJ2-2; CDR3 protein: CASSFRSTGELFF; CDR3 DNA: TGTGCCAGCAGTTTCCGGAGCACCGGGGAGCTGTTTTTT
clone size: -; D gene: -; V gene: TRBV9; J gene: TRBJ2-7; CDR3 protein: CASSVNLRGAGSEQYF; CDR3 DNA: TGTGCCAGCAGCGTCAACTTGAGAGGGGCGGGTAGCGAGCAGTACTTC
clone size: -; D gene: TRBD1; V gene: TRBV24-1; J gene: TRBJ1-2; CDR3 protein: CATSDPGQGFYGYTF; CDR3 DNA: TGTGCCACCAGTGATCCGGGACAGGGTTTTTATGGCTACACCTTC
clone size: once; D gene: TRBD1; V gene: TRBV5-1; J gene: TRBJ1-1; CDR3 protein: CASAQGANTEAFF; CDR3 DNA: TGCGCCAGCGCCCAGGGGGCGAACACTGAAGCTTTCTTT
clone size: -; D gene: -; V gene: TRBV24-1; J gene: TRBJ2-6; CDR3 protein: CATAPGGGANVLTF; CDR3 DNA: TGTGCCACAGCCCCTGGGGGAGGGGCCAACGTCCTGACTTTC
clone size: -; D gene: -; V gene: TRBV12-3/TRBV12-4; J gene: TRBJ1-1; CDR3 protein: CASSPTPGEAFF; CDR3 DNA: TGTGCCAGCAGTCCTACACCGGGGGAAGCTTTCTTT
clone size: -; D gene: -; V gene: TRBV6-2/TRBV6-3; J gene: TRBJ1-3; CDR3 protein: CASSYTSMAPGNTIYF; CDR3 DNA: TGTGCCAGCAGTTACACGTCTATGGCGCCCGGAAACACCATATATTTT
clone size: -; D gene: TRBD2; V gene: TRBV5-4; J gene: TRBJ2-1; CDR3 protein: CASSFRGGRVDEQFF; CDR3 DNA: TGTGCCAGCAGCTTTCGGGGAGGGCGCGTGGATGAGCAGTTCTTC
clone size: -; D gene: -; V gene: TRBV25-1; J gene: TRBJ2-7; CDR3 protein: CASSHGHFYEQYF; CDR3 DNA: TGTGCCAGCAGTCACGGGCATTTCTACGAGCAGTACTTC
clone size: -; D gene: -; V gene: TRBV6-5; J gene: TRBJ2-1; CDR3 protein: CASSKQVDLNEQFF; CDR3 DNA: TGTGCCAGCAGCAAACAGGTGGATCTCAATGAGCAGTTCTTC
clone size: -; D gene: -; V gene: TRBV28; J gene: TRBJ1-5; CDR3 protein: CANQGSNQPQHF; CDR3 DNA: TGTGCCAACCAGGGTTCCAATCAGCCCCAGCATTTT
clone size: -; D gene: -; V gene: TRBV5-6; J gene: TRBJ2-1; CDR3 protein: CASSPGYPTNEQFF; CDR3 DNA: TGTGCCAGCAGCCCCGGATACCCCACGAATGAGCAGTTCTTC
clone size: -; D gene: -; V gene: TRBV7-8; J gene: TRBJ1-2; CDR3 protein: CASSPLAGTNYGYTF; CDR3 DNA: TGTGCCAGCAGCCCGCTGGCCGGGACTAACTATGGCTACACCTTC
clone size: -; D gene: -; V gene: TRBV12-3/TRBV12-4; J gene: TRBJ2-7; CDR3 protein: CASRDTPSYEQYF; CDR3 DNA: TGTGCCAGCCGGGACACCCCATCCTACGAGCAGTACTTC
clone size: -; D gene: TRBD1; V gene: TRBV12-3/TRBV12-4; J gene: TRBJ2-7; CDR3 protein: CASSGGQGQYF; CDR3 DNA: TGTGCCAGCAGTGGCGGACAGGGACAGTACTTC
clone size: -; D gene: -; V gene: TRBV3-1/TRBV3-2; J gene: TRBJ2-1; CDR3 protein: CASSRSTANEQFF; CDR3 DNA: TGTGCCAGCAGCCGATCGACAGCAAATGAGCAGTTCTTC
clone size: -; D gene: -; V gene: TRBV6-5; J gene: TRBJ2-3; CDR3 protein: CASHDSSTDTQYF; CDR3 DNA: TGTGCCAGCCATGACAGCAGCACAGATACGCAGTATTTT
clone size: -; D gene: TRBD1; V gene: TRBV23-1; J gene: TRBJ2-6; CDR3 protein: CASSQVWDRPSSGANVLTF; CDR3 DNA: TGCGCCAGCAGTCAAGTTTGGGACAGGCCGAGCTCTGGGGCCAACGTCCTGACTTTC
clone size: -; D gene: -; V gene: TRBV7-2; J gene: TRBJ1-2; CDR3 protein: CASSPNPRVGYTF; CDR3 DNA: TGTGCCAGCAGCCCAAACCCCCGGGTTGGCTACACCTTC
clone size: -; D gene: -; V gene: TRBV16; J gene: TRBJ1-6; CDR3 protein: CASSHSGMAF; CDR3 DNA: TGTGCCAGCAGCCACTCTGGTATGGCTTTT
clone size: -; D gene: TRBD2; V gene: TRBV19; J gene: TRBJ2-3; CDR3 protein: CASSSRTSGRRTDTQYF; CDR3 DNA: TGTGCCAGTAGTAGCCGGACTAGCGGAAGACGCACAGATACGCAGTATTTT
clone size: -; D gene: -; V gene: TRBV7-3; J gene: TRBJ2-1; CDR3 protein: CASSLADSSYNEQFF; CDR3 DNA: TGTGCCAGCAGCTTAGCGGATAGCTCCTACAATGAGCAGTTCTTC
clone size: -; D gene: -; V gene: TRBV6-5; J gene: TRBJ1-5; CDR3 protein: CASSPDREQPQHF; CDR3 DNA: TGTGCCAGCAGTCCCGACCGGGAACAGCCCCAGCATTTT
clone size: -; D gene: TRBD1; V gene: TRBV5-1; J gene: TRBJ1-2; CDR3 protein: CASSLDGTGGYGYTF; CDR3 DNA: TGCGCCAGCAGCTTGGATGGGACAGGGGGCTATGGCTACACCTTC
clone size: -; D gene: -; V gene: TRBV10-3; J gene: TRBJ1-1; CDR3 protein: CAIRQGTGEAFF; CDR3 DNA: TGTGCCATCAGGCAGGGAACCGGTGAAGCTTTCTTT
clone size: few; D gene: TRBD2; V gene: TRBV4-3; J gene: TRBJ2-7; CDR3 protein: CASSQDWTSKSHEQYF; CDR3 DNA: TGCGCCAGCAGCCAAGATTGGACTAGTAAGTCCCACGAGCAGTACTTC
clone size: once; D gene: TRBD1; V gene: TRBV5-1; J gene: TRBJ1-2; CDR3 protein: CASSLPSFSGTGDGYTF; CDR3 DNA: TGCGCCAGCAGCTTACCCTCATTTTCCGGGACAGGGGATGGCTACACCTTC